Presented here are 10 T cell receptor beta chains from one specimen sequenced in a study of cytomegalovirus exposure and HLA in healthy donors. A multiplex PCR was run with 60 Vbeta primers and 13 Jbeta primers. TCRdb's table, derived via immunoSEQ multiplex PCR, lists solely in-frame clones and lacks some. This sample has approximately 250,000 clones; 78% occur once, and the top ten carry around 0.45%. The material sequenced was PBMCs. Every receptor here comes from a boy aged 5-17 years in good health and CMV-seronegative.

The chain is built from TRBV19 and TRBJ1-2; D gene unclear. The CDR3 consists of 13 residues. Germline CDR1 reads LNHDA; CDR2 reads SQIVND (reference sequence). Trimming cost V 8 bases and J 4 bases, with 14 bases left between them. CDR3 nucleotide sequence: TGTGCCAGTGGCAGAGAACGGAGCTATGGCTACACCTTC. This translates into CASGRERSYGYTF.

The gene calls are TRBV2 and TRBJ1-1; 9 positions agree with TRBD1. V lost 5 bases to trimming and J lost 3 bases; unmatched junction nucleotides: 4. The CDR3 totals 14 residues. Per the germline V gene, CDR1 is SNHLY and CDR2 is FYNNEI. Here the CDR3 reads CASSLTGGHTEAFF. The CDR3 DNA reads TGTGCCAGCAGTTTGACAGGGGGACACACTGAAGCTTTCTTT.

The chain is built from TRBV6-1 and TRBJ1-5, with a possible D match to TRBD1 (5 bases). CDR3 size: 13 residues. V was trimmed by 6 bases and J by 4 bases, leaving 10 bases between them. Germline CDR1 reads MNHNS; CDR2 reads SASEGT. The CDR3 sequence is CASRKTVNQPQHF. The CDR3 DNA is TGTGCCAGCAGGAAGACAGTTAATCAGCCCCAGCATTTT.

The sample holds a few counts of this clone. The V call is TRBV11-2, the J call TRBJ2-7; TRBD1 agrees at 7 bases. The CDR3 contains 14 residues. The ends lost 6 bases at V and 0 bases at J; junction bases unmatched: 5. Germline V gene lookup returns CDR1 SGHAT and CDR2 FQNNGV. The CDR3 spells CASSIRDSSYEQYF. Here the CDR3 DNA reads TGTGCCAGCAGTATACGGGACAGCTCCTACGAGCAGTACTTC.

V and J are TRBV11-2 and TRBJ1-1; D gene unclear. With 1 base removed from V and 5 bases from J, the gap between germline ends came to 8 bases. The CDR3 totals 13 residues. Germline V gene data show CDR1 as SGHAT and CDR2 as FQNNGV. DNA of the CDR3: TGTGCCAGCAGCTTAGGGAGAAAAACTGAAGCTTTCTTT. Translation: CASSLGRKTEAFF.

The genes are TRBV19 and TRBJ2-6; D possibly corresponds to TRBD2 (6 bases). CDR1 LNHDA and CDR2 SQIVND come from the germline V gene (reference sequence). CDR3 length: 19 residues. V was trimmed by 6 bases and J by 2 bases, leaving 23 bases between them. The CDR3 loop is CASRPWGGAGGTGANVLTF. CDR3 nucleotides: TGTGCCAGTAGGCCATGGGGCGGCGCCGGCGGGACTGGGGCCAACGTCCTGACTTTC.

The chain carries TRBV30 and TRBJ1-1; 9 bases fit TRBD1. Germline CDR1 is GTSNPN and CDR2 is SVGIG (reference sequence). The CDR3 loop spans 16 amino acids. Trimming removed 1 base from V and 6 bases from J; junction bases left unmatched: 12. CDR3 residues: CAWSAQGTGILSEAFF. The CDR3 nucleotides are TGTGCCTGGAGTGCCCAGGGGACAGGGATTCTTTCTGAAGCTTTCTTT.

This chain connects TRBV30 to TRBJ1-5; D is undetermined. The CDR3 length is 13 residues. V dropped 4 bases and J dropped 6 bases, with 13 bases sitting between them. CDR1 is GTSNPN and CDR2 is SVGIG in the germline V gene (reference sequence). The CDR3 nucleotides are TGTGCCTGGAATTCGTATCGGAGTCAGCCCCAGCATTTT. Protein product: CAWNSYRSQPQHF.

This chain joins TRBV29-1 and TRBJ1-2; unclear D gene. CDR3 length: 15 residues. Deletions cut 4 bases from V and 8 bases from J, with 23 bases between. The germline CDR1 and CDR2 sequences are SQVTM and ANQGSEA. The CDR3 loop reads CSVVGGPGEAGGYTF. The CDR3 nucleotides are TGCAGCGTTGTTGGCGGGCCAGGAGAAGCGGGCGGCTACACCTTC.

This chain uses TRBV7-9 with TRBJ1-3; D is perhaps TRBD1 (6 bases). Per germline, CDR1 SEHNR and CDR2 FQNEAQ (reference sequence). The V end was cut by 1 base, the J end by 4 bases, with 8 bases between. This CDR3 is built from 14 residues. Here the CDR3 reads CASSLGGQGNTIYF. The CDR3 coding sequence is TGTGCCAGCAGCTTAGGCGGACAGGGAAACACCATATATTTT.